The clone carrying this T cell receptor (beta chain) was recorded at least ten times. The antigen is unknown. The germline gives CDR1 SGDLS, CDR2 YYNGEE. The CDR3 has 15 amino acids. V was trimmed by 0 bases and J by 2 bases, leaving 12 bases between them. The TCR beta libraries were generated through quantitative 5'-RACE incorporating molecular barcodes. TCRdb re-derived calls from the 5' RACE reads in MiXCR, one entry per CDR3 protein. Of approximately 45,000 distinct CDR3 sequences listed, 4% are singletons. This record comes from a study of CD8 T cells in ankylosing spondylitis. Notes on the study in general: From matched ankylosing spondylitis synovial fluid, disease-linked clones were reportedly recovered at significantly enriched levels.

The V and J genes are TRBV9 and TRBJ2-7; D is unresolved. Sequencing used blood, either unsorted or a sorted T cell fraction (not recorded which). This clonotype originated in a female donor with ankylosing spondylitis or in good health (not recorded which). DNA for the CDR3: TGTGCCAGCAGCGTAGCGGTCGGCCCAGCCTACGAGCAGTACTTC. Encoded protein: CASSVAVGPAYEQYF.